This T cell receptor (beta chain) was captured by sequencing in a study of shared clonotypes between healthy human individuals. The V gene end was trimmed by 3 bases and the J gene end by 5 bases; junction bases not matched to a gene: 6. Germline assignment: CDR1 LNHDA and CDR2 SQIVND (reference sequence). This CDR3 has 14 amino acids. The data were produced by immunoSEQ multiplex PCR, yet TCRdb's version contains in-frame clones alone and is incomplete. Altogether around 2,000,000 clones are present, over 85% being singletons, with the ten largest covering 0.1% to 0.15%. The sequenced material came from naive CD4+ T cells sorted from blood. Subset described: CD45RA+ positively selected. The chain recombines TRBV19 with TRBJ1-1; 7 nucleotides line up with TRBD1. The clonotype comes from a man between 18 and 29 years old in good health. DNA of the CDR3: TGTGCCAGTAGTATCCGACAGGGAAGTACTGAAGCTTTCTTT. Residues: CASSIRQGSTEAFF.